The TCR beta chain under discussion was sequenced for a study of T-cell reconstitution after alpha-beta-depleted transplantation in children. Germline loops: CDR1 MGHDK, CDR2 SYGVNS. CDR3 length: 15 amino acids. TCRbeta library construction was performed incorporating unique molecular identifiers. Each CDR3 protein is one row after TCRdb ran MiXCR on the PCR reads. The sample comprises approximately 340,000 distinct CDR3 sequences, approximately 10% of which are singletons, and less than 2.5% rests with the top ten. A note on this clonotype: A junction end diverges from the germline sequence, so it may reflect a read error.

The receptor comes from a human donor who donated a stem cell graft to a child with acute lymphoblastic leukemia. The rearrangement joins TRBV25-1 to TRBJ1-2, with 8 bases matching TRBD1. The sequencing here drew on PBMCs from the stem cell graft donor, taken from the stem cell graft. The CDR3 is CASSEGQVANCGYTF. Written as DNA, the CDR3 is TGTGCCAGCAGTGAGGGACAGGTAGCTAACTGTGGCTACACCTTC.